This passage covers 5 T cell receptor beta chains from one sample sequenced in a study of T cells in Graves' hyperthyroidism and ophthalmopathy. Using RNA transcripts as the source, TCR beta CDR3 regions were amplified. The primer set for the first-round RT-PCR of the TCR CDR3 was HTBI. TCRdb passed the multiplex PCR reads through MiXCR, listing each CDR3 protein once. The table has about half a million distinct CDR3 sequences, approximately 23% seen once. Sequenced sample: blood. These receptors came from a woman aged 65 to 85 with Graves' ophthalmopathy.

The table lists this clonotype with a few counts. The V gene is TRBV9, the J gene TRBJ2-3; 7 nucleotides align to TRBD1. J lost 1 base, V lost 0 bases, and 5 bases had no gene match. This CDR3 spans 16 amino acids. Germline V lookup: CDR1 SGDLS, CDR2 YYNGEE. DNA for the CDR3: TGTGCCAGCAGCGTAGGGATTGGGACAGGCACAGATACGCAGTATTTT. Its translation is CASSVGIGTGTDTQYF.

This clonotype was seen only a few times. This chain uses TRBV5-6 with TRBJ1-1; 8 bases line up with TRBD1. The V gene's germline CDR1 is SGHDT and CDR2 YYEEEE. CDR3 length equals 15 residues. V gave up 0 bases and J gave up 11 bases; unmatched junction bases: 12. The CDR3 sequence: CASSLAEDRVLGAFF. CDR3 DNA: TGTGCCAGCAGCTTGGCGGAGGACAGGGTGCTTGGGGCTTTCTTT.

The CDR3 nucleotides read TGTGCCTGGAGCGAGGTGGCAAAGGCCAACGTCCTGACTTTC. Translation: CAWSEVAKANVLTF. This chain connects TRBV30 to TRBJ2-6; no clear D. V shed 3 bases and J shed 6 bases, with 12 bases lying between them. There are 14 residues in the CDR3. The germline V gene has CDR1 GTSNPN and CDR2 SVGIG (reference sequence).

This chain joins TRBV7-8 and TRBJ2-4, with 16 bases fitting TRBD2. Germline V gives CDR1 SGHVS, CDR2 FQNEAQ. V lost 2 bases to trimming and J lost 3 bases; unmatched junction nucleotides: 10. This CDR3 is 20 amino acids long. The CDR3 here is CASSLWVSGLAGGGKNIQYF. DNA of the CDR3: TGTGCCAGCAGCTTATGGGTATCGGGACTAGCGGGAGGGGGCAAAAACATTCAGTACTTC.

This clonotype has a handful of counts. J is TRBJ2-2 and V is TRBV7-2, with no clear D. The CDR3 sequence is 13 residues long. The V end lost 3 bases, the J end lost 6 bases, and 8 bases lay between the germline ends. Germline V lookup: CDR1 SGHTA, CDR2 FQGNSA. The CDR3 spells CASSLSLSGELFF. CDR3 nucleotides: TGTGCCAGCAGCTTGAGCTTATCCGGGGAGCTGTTTTTT.